There are a few counts of the clone carrying this T cell receptor (beta chain). Antigen: not known. The data stem from a study of T cell repertoires in cytomegalovirus infection. Across the study: TCR beta signatures that were public indicated CMV infection and matching HLA type.

Using its own MiXCR run on the reads, TCRdb lists one record per CDR3 protein. The sample has 250,000 or so distinct CDR3 sequences, about 18% seen once; the top ten hold roughly half. Findings and caveats of the study: The ex vivo response was dominated by HLA-C-restricted CMV-specific TCR beta clonotypes.

With 1 base removed from V and 7 bases from J, the gap between germline ends came to 19 bases. CDR1 is SEHNR and CDR2 is FQNEAQ in the germline V gene (reference sequence). The CDR3 is 16 amino acids. V is TRBV7-9 and J is TRBJ1-2; D perhaps matches TRBD1 (5 bases). Sequencing was done on a sample of CD8+ T cells from PBMCs. This sequence was found in a human donor in good health (CMV status not recorded). Some clones in this sample may be carry-over from other donors' samples. As DNA, the CDR3 is TGTGCCAGCAGCTTAGAGGATGATCGGGGCGCATTTGGCTACACCTTC. Its translation is CASSLEDDRGAFGYTF.